This T cell receptor (beta chain) emerged from a study of cytomegalovirus exposure and HLA in healthy donors. Study results and caveats: Later work associated roughly 15,000 TCR beta sequences with HLA alleles at 0.05 false discovery rate.

A remark on this clone: Its antigen remains unknown.

Germline V gene data show CDR1 as SGHDT and CDR2 as YYEEEE. V was pared by 5 bases and J by 4 bases, with 2 bases of the junction left unmatched. The CDR3 spans 13 residues. The PCR used 60 Vbeta and 13 Jbeta primers. This table comes from immunoSEQ multiplex PCR, and its TCRdb copy is limited to in-frame clones, with some not included. The table has 100,000 to 150,000 clones, around three quarters seen once; the top ten hold approximately 5%. The sequence was obtained from a man aged 25-45 years in good health and CMV-seronegative. The sample taken for sequencing was PBMCs. This rearrangement joins TRBV5-6 to TRBJ2-2, with TRBD1 matching 7 bases. CDR3 residues: CASRQGPTGELFF. CDR3 nucleotide sequence: TGTGCCAGCAGACAGGGGCCCACCGGGGAGCTGTTTTTT.